Presented here are 11 T cell receptor beta chains from one specimen sequenced in a study of cytomegalovirus exposure and HLA in healthy donors. PCR amplification relied on 60 Vbeta primers (plus 13 Jbeta primers). Method: immunoSEQ multiplex PCR; TCRdb's copy keeps in-frame clones and lacks some. Of 95,000 to 100,000 clones listed, less than 80% were seen once; the top ten hold approximately 2%. The source material was PBMCs. Receptors were obtained from a man in his forties in good health and CMV-seronegative.

This clone has a handful of counts. The rearrangement joins TRBV14 to TRBJ2-4; TRBD2 aligns across 10 bases. The V gene end was trimmed by 2 bases and the J gene end by 0 bases; junction bases not matched to a gene: 10. Germline CDR1 SGHDN, CDR2 FVKESK. The CDR3 sequence is 19 residues long. The CDR3 nucleotides read TGTGCCAGCAGCCAAACGAGGGTAGCGGGGGGCCTAGCCAAAAACATTCAGTACTTC. Protein product: CASSQTRVAGGLAKNIQYF.

The V gene is TRBV30, the J gene TRBJ1-1; maybe TRBD1 (5 bases). Germline V lookup: CDR1 GTSNPN, CDR2 SVGIG (reference sequence). V lost 6 bases, J lost 2 bases, and 13 bases lay in between. The CDR3 extends over 13 amino acids. The CDR3 nucleotides are TGTGCCTGCAACCCCAGGGAAAACACTGAAGCTTTCTTT. Translating gives CACNPRENTEAFF.

This clone appeared a single time. This sequence joins TRBV4-3 and TRBJ2-7, with TRBD1 as a possible D gene (6 bases). V lost 0 bases, J lost 0 bases, and 12 bases lay in between. The germline CDR1 and CDR2 sequences are LGHNA and YSLEER. The length of the CDR3 is 16 residues. The CDR3 sequence is CASSQDRGGPSYEQYF. In DNA, the CDR3 is TGCGCCAGCAGCCAAGATCGAGGGGGACCCTCCTACGAGCAGTACTTC.

This clone was detected only once. The rearrangement uses TRBV19 and TRBJ2-7; D perhaps matches TRBD2 (6 bases). Trimming removed 5 bases at V and 6 bases at J, with 17 bases between. The CDR3 runs 14 residues. Germline V CDR1 and CDR2: LNHDA, SQIVND (reference sequence). CDR3 protein: CASSLAKGGTEQYF. The DNA of the CDR3 is TGTGCCAGTAGTCTCGCTAAGGGAGGCACCGAGCAGTACTTC.

The V call is TRBV2, the J call TRBJ2-7; 8 positions match TRBD1. The CDR3 has 16 residues. The V gene's germline CDR1 is SNHLY and CDR2 FYNNEI. The V and J ends lost 7 bases and 6 bases, in that order; junction bases with no gene match: 17. In DNA, the CDR3 is TGTGCCAGCACGGCGGTACCGGGACAGGCTCCGTCCGAGCAGTACTTC. Amino acid sequence: CASTAVPGQAPSEQYF. The whole variable domain, filled in from reference TRBV2 and TRBJ2-7, reads EPEVTQTPSHQVTQMGQEVILRCVPISNHLYFYWYRQILGQKVEFLVSFYNNEISEKSEIFDDQFSVERPDGSNFTLKIRSTKLEDSAMYFCASTAVPGQAPSEQYFGPGTRLTVT.

The chain recombines TRBV4-1 with TRBJ2-4; 16 bases map to TRBD2. Germline assignment: CDR1 MGHRA and CDR2 YSYEKL. Trimming took 1 base from V and 15 from J; bases not matched to a gene: 6. CDR3 size: 15 residues. CDR3 sequence reads: CASSQAGTSGRAWYF. Here the CDR3 DNA reads TGCGCCAGCAGCCAAGCTGGGACTAGCGGGAGGGCCTGGTACTTC.

This clone was counted a few times. The chain links TRBV5-1 to TRBJ1-6; D is unresolved. The CDR3 has 13 residues. CDR1 and CDR2 (germline): SGHRS, YFSETQ. V lost 3 bases to trimming and J lost 9 bases, with 10 bases between them. The CDR3 protein is CASSSNSGSPLHF. CDR3 nucleotides: TGCGCCAGCAGCTCCAACTCCGGTTCACCCCTCCACTTT.

The genes are TRBV28 and TRBJ2-1; 14 positions agree with TRBD2. In germline, CDR1 is MDHEN, CDR2 SYDVKM. The trim removed 6 bases at V and 7 bases at J, leaving 8 bases unmatched. The CDR3 length is 16 residues. CDR3 DNA sequence: TGTGCCAGCAGACCCGGGACTAGCGGGGGCCTAAATGAGCAGTTCTTC. This codes for CASRPGTSGGLNEQFF.

This clone was counted between two and nine times. At one end the junction does not follow the germline gene, possibly because of a read error. The chain carries TRBV4-2 and TRBJ2-7; D gene ambiguous. This CDR3 region has 16 residues. Germline V CDR1 and CDR2: LGHNA, YNFKEQ. CDR3 coding DNA: TGTGCCAGCAGCAAAGAAACTGCCGACTTTATCTACGAGCAGTACTTC. Translation: CASSKETADFIYEQYF.

CDR3 nucleotide sequence: TGTGCCAGCTCACCAGAGACAGGGGCGGAGGAGACCCAGTACTTC. Amino acids: CASSPETGAEETQYF. The chain joins TRBV18 to TRBJ2-5, with 8 bases fitting TRBD1. Germline V gene sequence: CDR1 KGHSH, CDR2 LQKENI. The CDR3 is 15 amino acids. V trimming: 2 bases; J trimming: 5 bases; junction bases outside the gene matches: 7.

This clone appeared a few times. This chain links TRBV29-1 with TRBJ2-2, with a weak D call TRBD2 (7 bases). This CDR3 contains 13 residues. CDR1 is SQVTM, CDR2 ANQGSEA, per germline. V shed 7 bases and J shed 7 bases, with 16 bases lying between them. Here the CDR3 reads CSADQGGVGELFF. CDR3 coding DNA: TGCAGCGCGGACCAAGGGGGGGTCGGGGAGCTGTTTTTT.